This T cell receptor (beta chain) appears in the sequencing data of a study of blood T cell repertoires in COVID-19. Study-level information: The study drew acute and convalescent COVID-19 samples from the United States, Italy and Spain. T cells, B-cell-depleted T cells, or PBMCs supplied cDNA or gDNA.

After removal of 4 bases from V and 5 bases from J, the junction contained 2 bases not matched to a gene. The CDR3 spans 14 residues. In germline, CDR1 is LGHNA, CDR2 YSLEER. Per the original methods: Cell counts per sample came from amplifying reference gene primers. Produced via immunoSEQ multiplex PCR; TCRdb's table is partial and in-frame only. The DNA gave D and trimming, while V, J and clone size come from that table. Here the sample spans more than 90,000 clones, about 85% being singletons. Sequencing input: peripheral blood. This chain links TRBV4-3 with TRBJ2-2; 9 nucleotides align to TRBD2. The receptor comes from a woman aged 65 to 85 with active or convalescent COVID-19. In nucleotides, the CDR3 is TGCGCCAGCAGCCCCAGCGGGAGGACCGGGGAGCTGTTTTTT. It specifies CASSPSGRTGELFF.